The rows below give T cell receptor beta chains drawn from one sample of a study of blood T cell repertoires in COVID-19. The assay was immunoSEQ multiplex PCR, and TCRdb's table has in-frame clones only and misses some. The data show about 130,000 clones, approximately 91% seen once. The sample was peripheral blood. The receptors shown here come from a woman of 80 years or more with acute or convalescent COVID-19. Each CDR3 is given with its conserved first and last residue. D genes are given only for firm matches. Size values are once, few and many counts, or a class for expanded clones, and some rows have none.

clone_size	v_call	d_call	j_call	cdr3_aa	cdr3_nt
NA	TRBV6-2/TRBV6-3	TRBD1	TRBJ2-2	CASSWSDRVNGELFF	TGTGCCAGCAGTTGGTCGGACAGGGTGAATGGGGAGCTGTTTTTT
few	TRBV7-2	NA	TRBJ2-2	CASAPSRGGQSTGELFF	TGTGCCAGCGCCCCATCCCGGGGGGGACAGTCCACCGGGGAGCTGTTTTTT
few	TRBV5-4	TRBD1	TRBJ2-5	CASSWDRVDQYF	TGTGCCAGCAGCTGGGACAGGGTGGACCAGTACTTC
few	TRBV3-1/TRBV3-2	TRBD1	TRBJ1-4	CASSQRQGVDEKLFF	TGTGCCAGCAGCCAAAGACAGGGGGTTGATGAAAAACTGTTTTTT
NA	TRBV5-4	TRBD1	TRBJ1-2	CASSPDRAANYGYTF	TGTGCCAGCAGCCCGGACAGGGCGGCTAACTATGGCTACACCTTC
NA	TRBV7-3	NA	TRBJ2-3	CASSLQGATDTQYF	TGTGCCAGCAGCTTACAGGGTGCCACAGATACGCAGTATTTT
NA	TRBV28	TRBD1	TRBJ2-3	CASSPPGQGNTQYF	TGTGCCAGCAGTCCCCCGGGACAGGGCAATACGCAGTATTTT
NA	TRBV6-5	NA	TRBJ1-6	CASRGGQGSSPLHF	TGTGCCAGCAGAGGTGGGCAGGGAAGTTCACCCCTCCACTTT
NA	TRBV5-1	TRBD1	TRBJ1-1	CASSLATGVEAFF	TGCGCCAGCAGCTTGGCGACAGGGGTTGAAGCTTTCTTT
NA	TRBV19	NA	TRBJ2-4	CASSIVGSKNIQYF	TGTGCCAGTAGTATTGTGGGCTCCAAAAACATTCAGTACTTC
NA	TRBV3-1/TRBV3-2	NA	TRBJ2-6	CASSPVKSSGANVLTF	TGTGCCAGCAGCCCGGTGAAGTCCTCTGGGGCCAACGTCCTGACTTTC